The next 22 T cell receptor beta chains were all read from a single sample in a study of cytomegalovirus exposure and HLA in healthy donors. PCR amplification relied on 60 Vbeta primers (plus 13 Jbeta primers). The assay was immunoSEQ multiplex PCR, and TCRdb's table has in-frame clones only and misses some. Among 200,000 or so clones, more than 65% were seen once, and the ten largest hold approximately 1.5%. Sequenced input: PBMCs. The receptors come from a middle-aged man in good health and CMV-seronegative.

This chain connects TRBV28 to TRBJ2-7; D is possibly TRBD2 (6 bases). The CDR3 loop spans 13 amino acids. Trimming cost V 6 bases and J 7 bases, with 16 bases left between them. Germline lookup yields CDR1 MDHEN and CDR2 SYDVKM. CDR3 in amino acids: CASRIDPAGEQYF. For the CDR3, the DNA is TGTGCCAGCAGAATTGACCCGGCGGGAGAGCAGTACTTC.

The chain joins TRBV28 to TRBJ1-2; 7 nucleotides align to TRBD1. The V gene end was trimmed by 6 bases and the J gene end by 4 bases; junction bases not matched to a gene: 2. CDR1 MDHEN and CDR2 SYDVKM come from the germline V gene. The CDR3 extends over 12 amino acids. As DNA, the CDR3 is TGTGCCAGCAGACAGGGGCGCTATGGCTACACCTTC. Translated, it gives CASRQGRYGYTF.

For the CDR3, the DNA is TGTGCCAGCAGGATAGGAACCCGGGGCACCGGGGAGCTGTTTTTT. Translation: CASRIGTRGTGELFF. This rearrangement joins TRBV27 to TRBJ2-2; maybe TRBD2 (5 bases). Trimming removed 6 bases from V and 4 bases from J, with 15 bases in between. Germline CDR1 reads MNHEY; CDR2 reads SMNVEV (reference sequence). This CDR3 is 15 amino acids long.

This chain connects TRBV9 to TRBJ2-2, with TRBD1 as a possible D gene (5 bases). Trimming removed 4 bases from V and 6 bases from J, with 16 bases in between. The CDR3 spans 15 residues. Germline V gives CDR1 SGDLS, CDR2 YYNGEE. CDR3 DNA: TGTGCCAGCAGCCAAAGGGGCGATTTCTCCGGGGAGCTGTTTTTT. Its protein product is CASSQRGDFSGELFF.

The chain joins TRBV30 to TRBJ2-7; D gene ambiguous. CDR1 is GTSNPN and CDR2 is SVGIG in the germline V gene (reference sequence). This CDR3 is 11 amino acids long. The ends were cut back, 4 bases at V and 6 bases at J, with 10 bases in the middle. The CDR3 DNA reads TGTGCCTGGACCAGAACGGGCGAGCAGTACTTC. Amino acid sequence: CAWTRTGEQYF. The complete variable domain, with remaining parts taken from reference TRBV30 and TRBJ2-7, reads SQTIHQWPATLVQPVGSPLSLECTVEGTSNPNLYWYRQAAGRGLQLLFYSVGIGQISSEVPQNLSASRPQDRQFILSSKKLLLSDSGFYLCAWTRTGEQYFGPGTRLTVT.

J is TRBJ1-1 and V is TRBV19, with D tentatively TRBD1 (5 bases). The CDR3 covers 15 residues. Trimming removed 3 bases at V and 1 base at J, with 12 bases between. Germline CDR1 and CDR2: LNHDA and SQIVND (reference sequence). CDR3 coding DNA: TGTGCCAGTAGTATTAGGGGAGGGTCGAACACTGAAGCTTTCTTT. Amino acid sequence: CASSIRGGSNTEAFF. The variable domain in full, completed from reference TRBV19 and TRBJ1-1, reads DGGITQSPKYLFRKEGQNVTLSCEQNLNHDAMYWYRQDPGQGLRLIYYSQIVNDFQKGDIAEGYSVSREKKESFPLTVTSAQKNPTAFYLCASSIRGGSNTEAFFGQGTRLTVV.

This rearrangement joins TRBV7-8 to TRBJ2-3, with D perhaps matching TRBD1 (6 bases). Between the trimmed V and J ends, which lost 5 bases and 0 bases, there was a span of 12 bases. The CDR3 length is 15 residues. Per the germline V gene, CDR1 is SGHVS and CDR2 is FQNEAQ. The CDR3 region has the DNA TGTGCCAGCAGCCGACAGGCACTAAGCACAGATACGCAGTATTTT. As protein: CASSRQALSTDTQYF. The full variable domain, its missing parts supplied by reference TRBV7-8 and TRBJ2-3, is GAGVSQSPRYKVAKRGQDVALRCDPISGHVSLFWYQQALGQGPEFLTYFQNEAQLDKSGLPSDRFFAERPEGSVSTLKIQRTQQEDSAVYLCASSRQALSTDTQYFGPGTRLTVL.

The chain is built from TRBV10-3 and TRBJ2-1; TRBD1 agrees at 11 bases. V shed 4 bases and J 3 bases; nucleotides not matched to a gene: 2. Germline V gene sequence: CDR1 ENHRY, CDR2 SYGVKD. The CDR3 spans 15 residues. CDR3 protein: CAISAGQGGYNEQFF. Written as DNA, the CDR3 is TGTGCCATCAGTGCGGGACAGGGGGGCTACAATGAGCAGTTCTTC.

The rearrangement links TRBV21-1 to TRBJ2-7; the D call TRBD2 from the table was never checked on the DNA. TRBV21-1 is a pseudogene locus. The CDR3 sequence is 15 residues long. The CDR3 nucleotides read TGTGCCAGCCCCTATGGAGGGAGGGGATGGGGAGAGCAGTACTTC. It codes for CASPYGGRGWGEQYF.

The rearrangement links TRBV5-1 to TRBJ2-3; D is possibly TRBD2 (6 bases). Trimming left V 8 bases short and J 1 base short, with 11 bases between. This CDR3 has 13 amino acids. The germline CDR1 and CDR2 sequences are SGHRS and YFSETQ. The DNA for the CDR3 is TGCGCCAGTTGGGAGGCAGGCACAGATACGCAGTATTTT. Encoded protein: CASWEAGTDTQYF.

The rearrangement links TRBV29-1 to TRBJ2-7, with 7 bases fitting TRBD2. CDR1 and CDR2 from the germline V gene are SQVTM and ANQGSEA. The CDR3 contains 16 residues. V lost 6 bases and J lost 0; bases outside the gene matches: 14. Written as DNA, the CDR3 is TGCAGCGTCGATGGGGTAGCGGGTAGGAGCTCCTACGAGCAGTACTTC. Its translation: CSVDGVAGRSSYEQYF.

The V call is TRBV5-1, the J call TRBJ2-1; 8 bases agree with TRBD1. The junction had 7 bases not matched to a gene; V was cut back by 5 bases and J by 6 bases. CDR3 length: 14 residues. CDR1 is SGHRS, CDR2 YFSETQ, per germline. This CDR3 reads CASRRTGSVNEQFF. The CDR3 DNA is TGCGCCAGCAGAAGGACAGGGTCCGTCAATGAGCAGTTCTTC.

The genes are TRBV5-1 and TRBJ2-1; tentative D call: TRBD2 (6 bases). The CDR3 spans 16 residues. Germline values: CDR1 SGHRS, CDR2 YFSETQ. Trimming stripped 0 bases from V and 0 bases from J, with 10 bases between. CDR3 DNA sequence: TGCGCCAGCAGCTTGGGGGACTTTAACTCCTACAATGAGCAGTTCTTC. Amino acids: CASSLGDFNSYNEQFF.

The gene calls are TRBV18 and TRBJ1-1; possible D gene TRBD1, 5 bases. Per germline, CDR1 KGHSH and CDR2 LQKENI. The CDR3 runs 14 residues. V shed 2 bases and J shed 1 base, with 8 bases lying between them. The CDR3 reads CASSPEQGNTEAFF. The CDR3 bases are TGTGCCAGCTCACCAGAGCAGGGGAACACTGAAGCTTTCTTT.

This chain links TRBV5-1 with TRBJ1-1; D may be TRBD1 (5 bases). CDR1 and CDR2 (germline): SGHRS, YFSETQ. Deletions cut 3 bases from V and 0 bases from J, with 9 bases between. The CDR3 has 14 amino acids. CDR3 amino acids: CASSSDNMNTEAFF. The CDR3 DNA is TGCGCCAGCAGCTCGGACAACATGAACACTGAAGCTTTCTTT.

Only a few counts were recorded for this clone. The rearrangement links TRBV28 to TRBJ1-2; the match to TRBD1 covers 9 bases. Per germline, CDR1 MDHEN and CDR2 SYDVKM. CDR3 size: 17 residues. The junction had 15 bases not matched to a gene; V was cut back by 6 bases and J by 4 bases. The CDR3 nucleotides are TGTGCCAGCAGCTTAAGACCGACAGGGGGAGTTGGCTATGGCTACACCTTC. This gives the protein CASSLRPTGGVGYGYTF.

V and J are TRBV29-1 and TRBJ1-5, with 7 bases that match TRBD1. The CDR3 runs to 13 residues. Germline V gives CDR1 SQVTM, CDR2 ANQGSEA. J was trimmed by 5 bases and V by 5 bases; bases with no gene match: 6. CDR3 region: CSVRQGVDQPQHF. Written as DNA, the CDR3 is TGCAGCGTTCGACAGGGAGTAGATCAGCCCCAGCATTTT. Complete variable domain (other parts from reference TRBV29-1 and TRBJ1-5): SAVISQKPSRDICQRGTSLTIQCQVDSQVTMMFWYRQQPGQSLTLIATANQGSEATYESGFVIDKFPISRPNLTFSTLTVSNMSPEDSSIYLCSVRQGVDQPQHFGDGTRLSIL.

This clone was observed a few times. The chain couples TRBV10-1 to TRBJ2-1; D is perhaps TRBD2 (6 bases). From germline, CDR1 is WNHNN and CDR2 SYGVQD (reference sequence). Trimming shortened V by 5 bases and J by 6 bases, and 14 bases separated the two germline ends. The length of the CDR3 is 14 residues. The CDR3 region has the DNA TGCGCCAGCAGTTCCAGCGTGGGAGGCAATGAGCAGTTCTTC. This sequence encodes CASSSSVGGNEQFF.

The rearrangement uses TRBV10-1 and TRBJ2-7; tentative D call: TRBD2 (6 bases). The V and J ends lost 2 bases and 3 bases respectively, with 11 bases between them. The germline V gene has CDR1 WNHNN and CDR2 SYGVQD (reference sequence). CDR3 size: 14 residues. CDR3 in amino acids: CASSEGVSGYEQYF. The CDR3 nucleotides are TGCGCCAGCAGTGAGGGGGTTAGCGGCTACGAGCAGTACTTC.

The chain uses TRBV27 and TRBJ2-3, with 8 bases lining up with TRBD1. V gave up 3 bases and J gave up 1 base; unmatched junction bases: 18. The CDR3 consists of 20 residues. The germline V gene has CDR1 MNHEY and CDR2 SMNVEV (reference sequence). The CDR3 loop is CASSFPFAFRGRDGTDTQYF. CDR3 coding DNA: TGTGCCAGCAGTTTTCCTTTTGCTTTCAGGGGGCGCGATGGCACAGATACGCAGTATTTT.

This clone showed up just once. The rearrangement uses TRBV2 and TRBJ2-7; 10 bases fit TRBD2. The V segment lost 2 bases and the J segment 3 bases; nucleotides outside the gene matches: 10. The CDR3 runs 17 residues. Germline V lookup: CDR1 SNHLY, CDR2 FYNNEI. The CDR3 spells CASSESRLAGEYYEQYF. For the CDR3, the DNA is TGTGCCAGCAGTGAATCGCGCCTAGCGGGAGAGTACTACGAGCAGTACTTC.

V gene TRBV28 combines with J gene TRBJ1-4; 9 nucleotides match TRBD1. Germline V gene lookup returns CDR1 MDHEN and CDR2 SYDVKM. This CDR3 is built from 14 residues. V was clipped by 5 bases and J by 5 bases; unmatched bases: 3. This chain's CDR3 is CASSLDRGNEKLFF. CDR3 DNA sequence: TGTGCCAGCAGTCTAGACAGGGGGAATGAAAAACTGTTTTTT.